This record looks at one TCR beta chain sequence and its context. Its antigen is unidentified. The sample is drawn from a study of PD-1 blockade in classical Hodgkin lymphoma. Study-level results: In CD4+ cells, TCR diversity went up significantly by C4D1, but in CD8+ cells it did not. Baseline diversity in complete responders resembled that of newly diagnosed patients.

The patients all showed relapse after autologous stem cell transplantation, while their brentuximab vedotin exposure varied. Here immunoSEQ multiplex PCR was the method, and the copy in TCRdb shows in-frame clones only, minus some. The sample consists of 10,000 to 14,000 clones, 70% to 85% of them appearing once. The CDR3 extends over 20 amino acids. Germline V gene sequence: CDR1 LGHNA, CDR2 YSLEER. V lost 0 bases and J lost 0; bases outside the gene matches: 9. This receptor was identified in a human donor with classical Hodgkin lymphoma. The sequencing here drew on peripheral blood mononuclear cells (PBMCs), taken before the second cycle of nivolumab. This chain joins TRBV4-3 and TRBJ2-1; TRBD2 aligns across 12 bases. The CDR3 bases are TGCGCCAGCAGCCAAGATTACACTAGCGGGGGGTCAAACTCCTACAATGAGCAGTTCTTC. Translation: CASSQDYTSGGSNSYNEQFF.